The 28 T cell receptor beta chains below were found in one sample sequenced in a study of T cell responses to AZD1222 COVID-19 vaccine. Sequenced by immunoSEQ multiplex PCR; TCRdb stores in-frame clones only, minus some. Among about 18,000 clones listed, nearly 90% were seen once. Sample: peripheral blood, taken 28 days after the second AZD1222 dose. These receptors were obtained from an adult who received the AZD1222 COVID-19 vaccine.

The gene calls are TRBV6-4 and TRBJ1-1, with D unresolved. Germline V gene sequence: CDR1 MRHNA, CDR2 SNTAGT. The CDR3 spans 14 residues. The V end lost 4 bases, the J end lost 4 bases, and 13 bases lay between the germline ends. CDR3 DNA sequence: TGTGCCAGCAGTGCGGGGTATGGGAGCACTGAAGCTTTCTTT. This gives the protein CASSAGYGSTEAFF.

This chain links TRBV12-3 or TRBV12-4 with TRBJ2-7; TRBD1 aligns across 8 bases. The CDR3 contains 12 residues. Unmatched junction bases numbered 2, after V lost 6 bases and J lost 4 bases. The CDR3 protein is CASSRGRYEQYF. DNA of the CDR3: TGTGCCAGCAGCAGGGGGCGATACGAGCAGTACTTC.

The chain uses TRBV6-5 and TRBJ2-3; D gene ambiguous. The length of the CDR3 is 12 residues. Germline V gives CDR1 MNHEY, CDR2 SVGAGI. Between the trimmed V and J ends, which lost 5 bases and 2 bases, there was a span of 5 bases. CDR3 residues: CASSQDTDTQYF. In DNA form, the CDR3 reads TGTGCCAGCAGTCAGGACACAGATACGCAGTATTTT.

The chain joins TRBV3-1 (or the pseudogene TRBV3-2) to TRBJ1-2, with a possible D match to TRBD1 (5 bases). The CDR3 loop spans 13 amino acids. Looked up from germline, CDR1 is LGHDT and CDR2 is YNNKEL (reference sequence). Between the trimmed V and J ends, which lost 3 bases and 3 bases, there was a span of 8 bases. Written as DNA, the CDR3 is TGTGCCAGCAGCCAGGGACGGGACTATGGCTACACCTTC. It yields the protein CASSQGRDYGYTF.

This chain connects TRBV6-1 to TRBJ2-7; D is ambiguous. Per germline, CDR1 MNHNS and CDR2 SASEGT. CDR3 length: 13 residues. V was trimmed by 2 bases and J by 2 bases, leaving 7 bases between them. CDR3 protein: CASSEIGPYEQYF. DNA of the CDR3: TGTGCCAGCAGTGAAATCGGACCCTACGAGCAGTACTTC.

The chain uses TRBV14 and TRBJ2-5; 9 bases fit TRBD1. Trimming removed 1 base from V and 2 bases from J; junction bases left unmatched: 5. The V gene's germline CDR1 is SGHDN and CDR2 FVKESK. The CDR3 has 16 amino acids. CDR3 residues: CASSQAYRGLQETQYF. CDR3 in DNA: TGTGCCAGCAGCCAAGCTTACAGGGGGCTTCAAGAGACCCAGTACTTC. The entire variable domain, with the rest obtained from reference TRBV14 and TRBJ2-5, is as follows: EAGVTQFPSHSVIEKGQTVTLRCDPISGHDNLYWYRRVMGKEIKFLLHFVKESKQDESGMPNNRFLAERTGGTYSTLKVQPAELEDSGVYFCASSQAYRGLQETQYFGPGTRLLVL.

The genes are TRBV7-9 and TRBJ2-2, with D possibly being TRBD1 (5 bases). The CDR3 is made up of 14 amino acids. Per the germline V gene, CDR1 is SEHNR and CDR2 is FQNEAQ (reference sequence). The V end was cut by 5 bases, the J end by 10 bases, with 17 bases between. The CDR3 reads CASSPQGEHVELFF. For the CDR3, the DNA is TGTGCCAGCAGCCCCCAAGGGGAACACGTGGAGCTGTTTTTT.

The rearrangement joins TRBV30 to TRBJ1-6; 9 bases line up with TRBD1. The CDR3 runs to 13 residues. Unmatched junction bases numbered 5, after V lost 7 bases and J lost 7 bases. Germline V gives CDR1 GTSNPN, CDR2 SVGIG (reference sequence). CDR3 nucleotides: TGTGCCTCCAAGGGACAGGGAAATTCACCCCTCCACTTT. It specifies CASKGQGNSPLHF. Supplemented by reference TRBV30 and TRBJ1-6, the full variable domain reads SQTIHQWPATLVQPVGSPLSLECTVEGTSNPNLYWYRQAAGRGLQLLFYSVGIGQISSEVPQNLSASRPQDRQFILSSKKLLLSDSGFYLCASKGQGNSPLHFGNGTRLTVT.

This rearrangement joins TRBV5-1 to TRBJ1-4, with 9 bases lining up with TRBD1. V lost 3 bases and J lost 1; bases outside the gene matches: 1. CDR1 and CDR2 (germline): SGHRS, YFSETQ. The CDR3 totals 15 residues. The CDR3 DNA is TGCGCCAGCAGCTCGGGACAGGGAACTAATGAAAAACTGTTTTTT. Amino acids: CASSSGQGTNEKLFF.

The rearrangement joins TRBV11-3 to TRBJ2-1; 10 nucleotides match TRBD2. The ends lost 4 bases at V and 1 base at J; junction bases unmatched: 7. The germline V gene encodes CDR1 SGHNT and CDR2 YENEEA. The CDR3 covers 17 residues. Here the CDR3 DNA reads TGTGCCAGCAGCTCCCCTGAAGCGGGAGGGTCCTACAATGAGCAGTTCTTC. This sequence encodes CASSSPEAGGSYNEQFF.

The chain carries TRBV6-1 and TRBJ2-7; a weak D match, TRBD1 (5 bases). This CDR3 is built from 14 residues. V was trimmed by 2 bases and J by 2 bases, leaving 10 bases between them. Looked up from germline, CDR1 is MNHNS and CDR2 is SASEGT. The CDR3 region is CASSEYPGTYEQYV. CDR3 coding DNA: TGTGCCAGCAGTGAATACCCAGGGACCTACGAGCAGTACGTC.

The chain couples TRBV28 to TRBJ2-1; TRBD1 agrees at 12 bases. Unmatched junction bases numbered 7, after V lost 0 bases and J lost 7 bases. The CDR3 has 17 residues. Germline V gene lookup returns CDR1 MDHEN and CDR2 SYDVKM. CDR3 residues: CASSLWVGTGGRNEQFF. CDR3 DNA: TGTGCCAGCAGTTTATGGGTCGGGACAGGGGGCAGGAATGAGCAGTTCTTC.

The chain carries TRBV28 and TRBJ2-1, with TRBD2 matching 7 bases. With 3 bases clipped from V and 4 bases from J, the junction kept 6 bases outside the gene matches. Germline V gene sequence: CDR1 MDHEN, CDR2 SYDVKM. The CDR3 contains 15 residues. CDR3 in DNA: TGTGCCAGCAGTTTTAGGCCTAGCGGATACAATGAGCAGTTCTTC. Amino acids: CASSFRPSGYNEQFF.

The rearrangement joins TRBV7-8 to TRBJ1-6; no definite D call. CDR1 is SGHVS and CDR2 is FQNEAQ in the germline V gene. This CDR3 spans 15 amino acids. V dropped 0 bases and J dropped 9 bases, with 12 bases sitting between them. The CDR3 sequence: CASSLALGEGSPLHF. CDR3 DNA sequence: TGTGCCAGCAGCTTAGCGCTCGGTGAGGGTTCACCCCTCCACTTT. Complete variable domain (other parts from reference TRBV7-8 and TRBJ1-6): GAGVSQSPRYKVAKRGQDVALRCDPISGHVSLFWYQQALGQGPEFLTYFQNEAQLDKSGLPSDRFFAERPEGSVSTLKIQRTQQEDSAVYLCASSLALGEGSPLHFGNGTRLTVT.

CDR3 loop: CASMPGMGRDSPLHF. CDR3 coding DNA: TGTGCCAGCATGCCGGGCATGGGGCGAGATTCACCCCTCCACTTT. This chain connects TRBV2 to TRBJ1-6; D is possibly TRBD1 (5 bases). The length of the CDR3 is 15 residues. CDR1 is SNHLY, CDR2 FYNNEI, per germline. V was pared by 7 bases and J by 8 bases, with 18 bases between. Full variable domain (outside the CDR3, taken from reference TRBV2 and TRBJ1-6): EPEVTQTPSHQVTQMGQEVILRCVPISNHLYFYWYRQILGQKVEFLVSFYNNEISEKSEIFDDQFSVERPDGSNFTLKIRSTKLEDSAMYFCASMPGMGRDSPLHFGNGTRLTVT.

This chain links TRBV14 with TRBJ1-6, with a weak D call TRBD1 (6 bases). CDR3 size: 18 residues. V lost 1 base and J lost 13, with 26 bases in between. The germline gives CDR1 SGHDN, CDR2 FVKESK. In DNA, the CDR3 is TGTGCCAGCAGCCAAGGGTTGAGCAGGGGCGTTTATTTCGGGCCCCTCCACTTT. Translating gives CASSQGLSRGVYFGPLHF.

The chain joins TRBV28 to TRBJ2-2, with no clear D. CDR3 size: 17 residues. Germline lookup yields CDR1 MDHEN and CDR2 SYDVKM. V was trimmed by 3 bases and J by 7 bases, leaving 21 bases between them. In DNA, the CDR3 is TGTGCCAGCAGTTTTCCCGCCCTCTCTTCTAAGTACGGGGAGCTGTTTTTT. This sequence encodes CASSFPALSSKYGELFF.

The count of this clone is one. V and J are TRBV3-1 (or the pseudogene TRBV3-2) and TRBJ2-7; no firm D call. Trimming removed 4 bases at V and 0 bases at J, with 7 bases between. The CDR3 is made up of 13 amino acids. CDR1 and CDR2 (germline): LGHDT, YNNKEL (reference sequence). CDR3 nucleotides: TGTGCCAGCAGCCGGACCTACTCCTACGAGCAGTACTTC. Translation gives CASSRTYSYEQYF.

About this clone itself: Its ends do not fully match the called genes, so a read error is possible. The chain couples TRBV5-1 to TRBJ1-2, with unresolved D. The CDR3 sequence is 13 residues long. Germline-derived CDR1 and CDR2 are SGHRS and YFSETQ. The CDR3 reads CASRLDFGPGYTF. CDR3 nucleotide sequence: TGCGCCAGCAGATTGGACTTTGGCCCTGGCTACACCTTC.

This clone has just a few counts. The chain is built from TRBV15 and TRBJ1-4, with TRBD1 identical over 7 bases. The CDR3 runs 16 residues. Germline CDR1 LNHNV, CDR2 YYDKDF (reference sequence). Trimming cost V 1 base and J 6 bases; bases outside gene matches: 8. CDR3 amino acids: CATSRVSRDRDEKLFF. Written as DNA, the CDR3 is TGTGCCACCAGCAGAGTGTCCAGGGACAGAGATGAAAAACTGTTTTTT.

The rearrangement uses TRBV6-2 or TRBV6-3 and TRBJ2-3; no reliable D call. Trimming removed 0 bases from V and 5 bases from J, with 3 bases in between. The CDR3 is 12 residues long. Germline CDR1 reads MNHEY; CDR2 reads SVGEGT. This CDR3 is CASSYSKDTQYF. CDR3 nucleotides: TGTGCCAGCAGTTACTCGAAAGATACGCAGTATTTT.

The rearrangement links TRBV5-4 to TRBJ1-2, with TRBD1 matching 9 bases. The V gene's germline CDR1 is SGHNT and CDR2 YYREEE (reference sequence). The V and J ends lost 4 bases and 1 base, in that order; junction bases with no gene match: 14. The CDR3 extends over 18 amino acids. The CDR3 sequence is CASSPSGTGMLVNYGYTF. For the CDR3, the DNA is TGTGCCAGCAGCCCATCCGGGACAGGGATGCTTGTTAACTATGGCTACACCTTC.

The rearrangement joins TRBV7-2 to TRBJ1-4, with a tentative D call TRBD1 (6 bases). The CDR3 is 16 amino acids. Germline V gives CDR1 SGHTA, CDR2 FQGNSA. The V end lost 4 bases, the J end lost 2 bases, and 14 bases lay between the germline ends. The CDR3 DNA follows: TGTGCCAGCAGCTCCCATCACAGGGCTACTAATGAAAAACTGTTTTTT. Its protein is CASSSHHRATNEKLFF.

The rearrangement links TRBV5-6 to TRBJ1-2; TRBD1 agrees at 7 bases. Germline V gene sequence: CDR1 SGHDT, CDR2 YYEEEE. The CDR3 is 14 amino acids. V shed 2 bases and J 6 bases; nucleotides not matched to a gene: 7. The DNA for the CDR3 is TGTGCCAGCAGCTTTAGCGGGACAGCTGATGGCTACACCTTC. This codes for CASSFSGTADGYTF.

The chain joins TRBV5-1 to TRBJ2-1; 7 nucleotides align to TRBD1. The CDR3 spans 15 residues. Germline V gives CDR1 SGHRS, CDR2 YFSETQ. V shed 0 bases, J shed 4 bases, and the junction held 4 bases outside the gene matches. CDR3 sequence: CASSLVQGNYNEQFF. The CDR3 DNA is TGCGCCAGCAGCTTGGTACAGGGGAATTACAATGAGCAGTTCTTC.

The chain couples TRBV9 to TRBJ2-1; 9 bases line up with TRBD2. J gave up 9 bases and V 5 bases, and 6 bases lay outside the gene matches. In germline, CDR1 is SGDLS, CDR2 YYNGEE. The CDR3 consists of 13 residues. CDR3 nucleotide sequence: TGTGCCAGCAGTGCAATAGCGGGAGCTGAGCAGTTCTTC. It codes for CASSAIAGAEQFF.

V and J are TRBV3-1 (or the pseudogene TRBV3-2) and TRBJ2-5; D is possibly TRBD1 (7 bases). The CDR3 spans 13 residues. Deletions cut 10 bases from V and 5 bases from J, with 17 bases between. CDR1 and CDR2 (germline): LGHDT, YNNKEL (reference sequence). CDR3 sequence (DNA): TGTGCCACTCGGCAGGGGGGCTGGGAGACCCAGTACTTC. Its translation: CATRQGGWETQYF.

The gene calls are TRBV7-2 and TRBJ1-1; a weak D match, TRBD1 (6 bases). V was pared by 5 bases and J by 0 bases, with 13 bases between. CDR1 SGHTA and CDR2 FQGNSA come from the germline V gene. The CDR3 runs to 15 residues. The CDR3 here is CASSAQTGLNTEAFF. DNA for the CDR3: TGTGCCAGCAGCGCCCAGACAGGTCTGAACACTGAAGCTTTCTTT.